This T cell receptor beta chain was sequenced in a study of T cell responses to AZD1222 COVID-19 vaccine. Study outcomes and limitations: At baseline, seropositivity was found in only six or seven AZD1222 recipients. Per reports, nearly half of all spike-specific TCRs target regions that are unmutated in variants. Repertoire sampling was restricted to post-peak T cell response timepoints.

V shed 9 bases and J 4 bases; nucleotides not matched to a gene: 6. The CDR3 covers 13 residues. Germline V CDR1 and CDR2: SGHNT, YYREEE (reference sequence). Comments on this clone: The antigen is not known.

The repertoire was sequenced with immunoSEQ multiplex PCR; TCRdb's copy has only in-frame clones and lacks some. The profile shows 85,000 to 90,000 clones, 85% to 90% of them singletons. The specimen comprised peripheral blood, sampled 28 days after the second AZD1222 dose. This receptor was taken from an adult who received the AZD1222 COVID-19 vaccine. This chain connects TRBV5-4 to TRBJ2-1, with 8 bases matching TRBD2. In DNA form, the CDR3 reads TGTGCCAACCCAGCGGGGGCGTACAATGAGCAGTTCTTC. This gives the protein CANPAGAYNEQFF.